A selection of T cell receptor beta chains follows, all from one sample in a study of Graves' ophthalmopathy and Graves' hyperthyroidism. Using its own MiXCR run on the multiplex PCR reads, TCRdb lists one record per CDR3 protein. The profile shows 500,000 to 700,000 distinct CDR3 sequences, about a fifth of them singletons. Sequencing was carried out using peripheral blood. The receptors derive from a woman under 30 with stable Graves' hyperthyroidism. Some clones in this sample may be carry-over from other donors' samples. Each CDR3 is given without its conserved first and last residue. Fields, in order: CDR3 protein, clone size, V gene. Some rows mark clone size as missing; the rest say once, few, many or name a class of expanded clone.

ASSLLTTGNQPQH,many,TRBV28
ASSLSLSLTYEQY,.,TRBV5-1
AWRDRVETQY,many,TRBV30
ASSLRQEETQY,many,TRBV28
ASSFEQGTEAF,many,TRBV11-3
ASISLGGSPLH,many,TRBV6-1
SAPTRQEDQPQH,many,TRBV20-1
ATGTATNTEAF,.,TRBV6-1
ASSPRQAEPQH,.,TRBV18
SARRGGALETQY,many,TRBV20-1
ASSLAGGDRPGELC,once,TRBV7-3
ASGAGVVETQY,many,TRBV6-1
ASSSTAYNSPLH,.,TRBV12-3/TRBV12-4
ASKNREPQH,many,TRBV6-1
ASSYIQTSGSTDTQY,.,TRBV19
AITEGWGKNTEAF,many,TRBV10-3
ASSWTSASYEQY,many,TRBV12-3/TRBV12-4
SAPPGTHPYEQY,few,TRBV20-1
ASSPPLIAKNIQY,many,TRBV18
ASASREQAWAGNTIY,few,TRBV5-1
ASSPRRGFQETQY,.,TRBV7-8
ASSLQGGEPNYGYT,.,TRBV27
ASSLDLTGNGYT,many,TRBV6-2/TRBV6-3
ASSMGTGRETQY,many,TRBV19
ASSLTGEGSYEQY,.,TRBV5-6
ASSLGGGNQETQY,many,TRBV7-2